This TCR beta chain was captured by sequencing in a study of T cells of healthy individuals. J gave up 6 bases and V 2 bases, and 3 bases lay outside the gene matches. The CDR3 has 13 amino acids. The V gene's germline CDR1 is DFQATT and CDR2 SNEGSKA (reference sequence). This clonotype was observed at least ten times. TCRdb recomputed calls from the 5' RACE reads with MiXCR, one row per CDR3 protein. Of over 95,000 distinct CDR3 sequences listed, approximately 15% were seen once; the top ten hold approximately 6%. This receptor was identified in a human donor in good health. The chain combines TRBV20-1 with TRBJ1-5, with 8 bases fitting TRBD1. The CDR3 loop reads CSARQQGVQPQHF. CDR3 coding DNA: TGCAGTGCTAGACAACAGGGGGTTCAGCCCCAGCATTTT.